This entry lists 17 T cell receptor beta chains sequenced from one sample in a study of T cells in Graves' hyperthyroidism and ophthalmopathy. RNA transcripts gave rise to amplified TCR beta CDR3 regions. TCR CDR3 regions were first amplified by RT-PCR with HTBI primers. TCRdb ran MiXCR on the multiplex PCR reads and lists one entry per CDR3 protein. The table lists 500,000 or so distinct CDR3 sequences, roughly 18% of them singletons. The sample consisted of blood. The receptors come from a woman under 30 with Graves' ophthalmopathy.

Note on this clonotype: A read error is possible here, since a much larger clone lies one base away. No conserved phenylalanine or tryptophan ends this CDR3, so it is likely a read error. The CDR3 region has the DNA TGCAGTGCCCGGGGACTAGCGGGGGAGTACGGCAATGAGCAGTTCCTC. Protein sequence: CSARGLAGEYGNEQFL. The chain combines TRBV20-1 with TRBJ2-1, with 14 nucleotides matching TRBD2. The CDR3 totals 16 residues. The germline CDR1 and CDR2 sequences are DFQATT and SNEGSKA (reference sequence). J lost 6 bases, V lost 6 bases, and 10 bases had no gene match.

There are many counts of this clonotype. The CDR3 sequence: CASSIVGSGTGELFF. CDR3 nucleotide sequence: TGTGCCAGCAGCATAGTAGGGAGCGGCACCGGGGAGCTGTTTTTT. The chain joins TRBV9 to TRBJ2-2; D may be TRBD2 (5 bases). Germline V gene lookup returns CDR1 SGDLS and CDR2 YYNGEE. Deletions cut 4 bases from V and 4 bases from J, with 14 bases between. The CDR3 runs 15 residues.

Many counts were recorded for this clonotype. V and J are TRBV2 and TRBJ2-1; a possible D gene is TRBD2 (5 bases). Germline loops: CDR1 SNHLY, CDR2 FYNNEI. V dropped 5 bases and J dropped 6 bases, with 8 bases sitting between them. This CDR3 region has 12 residues. The CDR3 DNA reads as TGTGCCAGCAGTTCGGACTTCAATGAGCAGTTCTTC. It is translated as CASSSDFNEQFF.

The rearrangement links TRBV6-2 or TRBV6-3 to TRBJ1-4; TRBD1 agrees at 7 bases. Trimming took 8 bases from V and 3 from J; bases not matched to a gene: 0. This CDR3 contains 12 residues. Germline loops: CDR1 MNHEY, CDR2 SVGEGT. The chain's CDR3 is CASGQANEKLFF. CDR3 coding DNA: TGTGCCAGCGGACAGGCTAATGAAAAACTGTTTTTT.

This clonotype was counted only a few times. The chain employs TRBV19 and TRBJ1-1; TRBD1 aligns across 8 bases. Germline V lookup: CDR1 LNHDA, CDR2 SQIVND (reference sequence). The CDR3 loop spans 14 amino acids. With 0 bases clipped from V and 4 bases from J, the junction kept 1 base outside the gene matches. This CDR3 reads CASSIDTGGTEAFF. Written as DNA, the CDR3 is TGTGCCAGTAGTATAGATACAGGGGGCACTGAAGCTTTCTTT.

This clonotype was seen many times. The chain is built from TRBV6-1 and TRBJ2-7, with 8 bases matching TRBD2. CDR1 is MNHNS and CDR2 is SASEGT in the germline V gene. After removal of 6 bases from V and 2 bases from J, the junction contained 6 bases not matched to a gene. The CDR3 spans 14 residues. The CDR3 region has the DNA TGTGCCAGCAGCCACGGGAGGGTGACCTACGAGCAGTACTTC. Protein: CASSHGRVTYEQYF.

This chain uses TRBV10-3 with TRBJ2-3, with D possibly called TRBD1 or TRBD2 (6 bases each). CDR3 length: 13 amino acids. V lost 8 bases and J 1 base, leaving 10 bases between the germline ends. Germline CDR1 and CDR2: ENHRY and SYGVKD. The DNA for the CDR3 is TGTGCCATCCTTAGGGGGGGCACAGATACGCAGTATTTT. Protein: CAILRGGTDTQYF.

The chain joins TRBV6-1 to TRBJ2-7; unclear D gene. Germline-derived CDR1 and CDR2 are MNHNS and SASEGT. V was cut by 4 bases and J by 2 bases, with 12 bases left in between. The CDR3 sequence is 14 residues long. This CDR3 reads CASSVSQVTYEQYF. The CDR3 DNA sequence: TGTGCCAGCAGTGTGAGCCAAGTTACCTACGAGCAGTACTTC.

The chain couples TRBV19 to TRBJ1-5; D possibly corresponds to TRBD1 (5 bases). Germline V gene data show CDR1 as LNHDA and CDR2 as SQIVND (reference sequence). This CDR3 has 14 residues. V lost 3 bases and J 4 bases, leaving 10 bases between the germline ends. CDR3 loop: CASSIEGPNQPQHF. CDR3 DNA: TGTGCCAGTAGTATCGAGGGGCCGAATCAGCCCCAGCATTTT.

The chain recombines TRBV6-5 with TRBJ2-6, with a tentative D call TRBD1 (6 bases). V was trimmed by 2 bases and J by 6 bases, leaving 11 bases between them. Germline V gives CDR1 MNHEY, CDR2 SVGAGI. CDR3 length: 15 amino acids. Written as DNA, the CDR3 is TGTGCCAGCAGTTACGGGACAAGGGAGGCCAACGTCCTGACTTTC. Translated: CASSYGTREANVLTF.

Many counts were recorded for this clonotype. The genes are TRBV12-3 or TRBV12-4 and TRBJ1-1, with D possibly being TRBD1 (5 bases). The CDR3 has 15 residues. V lost 7 bases and J 1 base, leaving 16 bases between the germline ends. The CDR3 sequence: CASIPWEDTNTEAFF. The CDR3 DNA sequence: TGTGCCAGCATACCTTGGGAGGACACGAACACTGAAGCTTTCTTT.

This clonotype was recorded at least ten times. The chain has TRBV18 and TRBJ1-1, with a possible D match to TRBD1 (5 bases). This CDR3 region has 14 residues. V was trimmed by 2 bases and J by 3 bases, leaving 10 bases between them. Germline assignment: CDR1 KGHSH and CDR2 LQKENI. The CDR3 DNA reads as TGTGCCAGCTCACCAGTGCAGGGAGACACTGAAGCTTTCTTT. This translates into CASSPVQGDTEAFF.

This chain connects TRBV5-1 to TRBJ1-1; D unclear. Germline CDR1 reads SGHRS; CDR2 reads YFSETQ. The CDR3 length is 15 residues. Between the trimmed V and J ends, which lost 0 bases and 8 bases, there was a span of 17 bases. CDR3 loop: CASSLGKTVGIEAFF. CDR3 nucleotides: TGCGCCAGCAGCTTGGGCAAAACCGTCGGGATAGAAGCTTTCTTT.

The chain is built from TRBV6-9 and TRBJ2-2; no firm D call. This CDR3 region has 14 residues. Germline CDR1 and CDR2: MNHGY and SVAAGI. V shed 4 bases and J shed 1 base, with 7 bases lying between them. Here the CDR3 DNA reads TGTGCCAGCAGTTTCTTCGAGAACACCGGGGAGCTGTTTTTT. Translation: CASSFFENTGELFF.

This clonotype has more than one count but fewer than ten. This chain uses TRBV9 with TRBJ2-7; no clear D. CDR3 length equals 15 residues. The ends were cut back, 4 bases at V and 2 bases at J, with 16 bases in the middle. Germline V gives CDR1 SGDLS, CDR2 YYNGEE. In nucleotides, the CDR3 is TGTGCCAGCAGCCCAAGCTCCAGCCCTCCCTACGAGCAGTACTTC. It yields the protein CASSPSSSPPYEQYF.

The chain has TRBV6-2 or TRBV6-3 and TRBJ1-4; D is unresolved. Germline V gene lookup returns CDR1 MNHEY and CDR2 SVGEGT. This CDR3 spans 15 amino acids. Trimming removed 2 bases at V and 5 bases at J, with 12 bases between. In nucleotides, the CDR3 is TGTGCCAGCAGTTACCCTCGGGATGGGAATGAAAAACTGTTTTTT. The encoded protein is CASSYPRDGNEKLFF.

This clonotype appeared many times. V usage is TRBV20-1 and J usage is TRBJ2-3, with TRBD2 matching 13 bases. CDR3 length: 20 amino acids. Germline assignment: CDR1 DFQATT and CDR2 SNEGSKA (reference sequence). The V segment lost 0 bases and the J segment 2 bases; nucleotides outside the gene matches: 14. This CDR3 is CSARDLGTSGTLEDTDTQYF. In nucleotides, the CDR3 is TGCAGTGCTAGAGATTTGGGGACTAGCGGGACATTAGAGGACACAGATACGCAGTATTTT.